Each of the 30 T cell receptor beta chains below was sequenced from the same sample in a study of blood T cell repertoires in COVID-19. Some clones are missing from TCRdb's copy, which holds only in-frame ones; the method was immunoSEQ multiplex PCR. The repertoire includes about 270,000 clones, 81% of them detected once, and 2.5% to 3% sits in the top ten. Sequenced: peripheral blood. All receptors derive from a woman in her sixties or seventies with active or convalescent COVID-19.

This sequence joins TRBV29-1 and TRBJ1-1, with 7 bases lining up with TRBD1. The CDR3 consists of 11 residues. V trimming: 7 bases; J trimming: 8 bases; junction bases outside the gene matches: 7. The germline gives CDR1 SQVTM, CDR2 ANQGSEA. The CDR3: CSADRAKEAFF. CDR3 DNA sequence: TGCAGCGCAGACAGGGCAAAAGAAGCTTTCTTT.

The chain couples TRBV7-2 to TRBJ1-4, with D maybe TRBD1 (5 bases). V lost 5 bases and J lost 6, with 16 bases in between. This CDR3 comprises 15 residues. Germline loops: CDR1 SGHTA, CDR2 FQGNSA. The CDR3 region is CASSPGPGRDEKLFF. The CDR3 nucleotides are TGTGCCAGCAGCCCCGGCCCGGGCAGGGATGAAAAACTGTTTTTT.

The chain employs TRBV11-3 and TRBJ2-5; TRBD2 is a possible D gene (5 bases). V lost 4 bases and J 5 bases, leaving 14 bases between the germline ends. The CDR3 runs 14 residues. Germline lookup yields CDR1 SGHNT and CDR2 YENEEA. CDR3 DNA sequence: TGTGCCAGCAGCTATGCGACGCCGGGGGAGACCCAGTACTTC. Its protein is CASSYATPGETQYF.

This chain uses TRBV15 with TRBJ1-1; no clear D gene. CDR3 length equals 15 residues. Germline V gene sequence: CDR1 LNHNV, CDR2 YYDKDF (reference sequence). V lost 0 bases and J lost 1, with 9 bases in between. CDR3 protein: CATSRDGSSNTEAFF. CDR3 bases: TGTGCCACCAGCAGAGATGGCAGTTCGAACACTGAAGCTTTCTTT. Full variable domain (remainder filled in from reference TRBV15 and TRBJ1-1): DAMVIQNPRYQVTQFGKPVTLSCSQTLNHNVMYWYQQKSSQAPKLLFHYYDKDFNNEADTPDNFQSRRPNTSFCFLDIRSPGLGDTAMYLCATSRDGSSNTEAFFGQGTRLTVV.

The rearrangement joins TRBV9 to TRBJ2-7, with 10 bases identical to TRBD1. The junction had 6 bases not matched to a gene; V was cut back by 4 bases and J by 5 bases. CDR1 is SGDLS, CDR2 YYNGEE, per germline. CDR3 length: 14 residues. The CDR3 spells CASSSGTGVHEQYF. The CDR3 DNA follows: TGTGCCAGCAGCTCGGGGACAGGGGTCCACGAGCAGTACTTC.

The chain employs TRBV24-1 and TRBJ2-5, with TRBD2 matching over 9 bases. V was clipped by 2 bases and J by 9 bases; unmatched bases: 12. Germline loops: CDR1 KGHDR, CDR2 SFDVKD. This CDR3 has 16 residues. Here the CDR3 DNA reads TGTGCCACCAGTGATTCAGCGGGGGGTTTCCCCGGGGCCCAGTACTTC. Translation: CATSDSAGGFPGAQYF.

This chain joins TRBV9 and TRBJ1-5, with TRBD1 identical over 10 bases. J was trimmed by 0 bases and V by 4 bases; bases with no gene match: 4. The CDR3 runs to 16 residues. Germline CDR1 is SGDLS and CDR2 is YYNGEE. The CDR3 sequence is CASSPGTGDSNQPQHF. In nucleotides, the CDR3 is TGTGCCAGCAGCCCGGGGACAGGGGATAGCAATCAGCCCCAGCATTTT.

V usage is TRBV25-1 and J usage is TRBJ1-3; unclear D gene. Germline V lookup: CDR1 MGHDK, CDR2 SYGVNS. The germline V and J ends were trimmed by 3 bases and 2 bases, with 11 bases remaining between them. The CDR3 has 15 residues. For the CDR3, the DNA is TGTGCCAGCAGTGATTCTTACGGGGCTGGAAACACCATATATTTT. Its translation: CASSDSYGAGNTIYF.

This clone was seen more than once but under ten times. This CDR3 is CASSPVDREGEQYF. The CDR3 DNA reads TGTGCCAGCAGCCCCGTCGACAGGGAAGGCGAGCAGTACTTC. V is TRBV5-4 and J is TRBJ2-7; TRBD1 aligns across 7 bases. Germline V gives CDR1 SGHNT, CDR2 YYREEE (reference sequence). The CDR3 runs 14 residues. V lost 4 bases to trimming and J lost 6 bases; unmatched junction nucleotides: 10.

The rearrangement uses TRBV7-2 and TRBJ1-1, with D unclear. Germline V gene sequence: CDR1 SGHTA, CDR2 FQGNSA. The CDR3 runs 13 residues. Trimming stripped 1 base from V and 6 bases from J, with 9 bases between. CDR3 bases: TGTGCCAGCAGCTTAGTTGGTGCGGCTGAAGCTTTCTTT. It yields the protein CASSLVGAAEAFF.

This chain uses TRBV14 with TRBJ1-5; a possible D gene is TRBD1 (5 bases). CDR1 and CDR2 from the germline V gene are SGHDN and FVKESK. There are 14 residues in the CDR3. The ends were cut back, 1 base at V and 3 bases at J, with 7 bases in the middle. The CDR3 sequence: CASSQAGPNQPQHF. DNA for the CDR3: TGTGCCAGCAGCCAAGCAGGGCCCAATCAGCCCCAGCATTTT.

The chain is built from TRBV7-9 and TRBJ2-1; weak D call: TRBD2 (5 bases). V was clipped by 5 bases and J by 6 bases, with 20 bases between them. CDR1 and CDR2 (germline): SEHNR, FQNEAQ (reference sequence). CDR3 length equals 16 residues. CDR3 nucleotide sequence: TGTGCCAGCAGCGCCGCGGAAGGGAGTAATGTCAATGAGCAGTTCTTC. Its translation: CASSAAEGSNVNEQFF.

DNA for the CDR3: TGTGCCAGCAGCCGTGGGGAGGAAGCTTTCTTT. Residues: CASSRGEEAFF. The chain couples TRBV9 to TRBJ1-1; D is unresolved. The CDR3 consists of 11 residues. Trimming took 4 bases from V and 8 from J, leaving 9 bases between them. Germline V gene sequence: CDR1 SGDLS, CDR2 YYNGEE.

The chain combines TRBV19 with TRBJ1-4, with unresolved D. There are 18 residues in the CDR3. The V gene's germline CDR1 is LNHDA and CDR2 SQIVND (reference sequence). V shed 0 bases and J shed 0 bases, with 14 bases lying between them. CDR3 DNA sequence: TGTGCCAGTAGTATAGAGGGAGGGTCTGCGGCAACTAATGAAAAACTGTTTTTT. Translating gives CASSIEGGSAATNEKLFF.

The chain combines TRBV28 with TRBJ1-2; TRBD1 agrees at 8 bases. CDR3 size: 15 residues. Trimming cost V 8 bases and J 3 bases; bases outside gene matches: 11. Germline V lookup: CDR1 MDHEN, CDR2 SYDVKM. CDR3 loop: CASATGQGFHYGYTF. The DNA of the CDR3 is TGTGCCAGCGCTACCGGACAGGGATTTCACTATGGCTACACCTTC.

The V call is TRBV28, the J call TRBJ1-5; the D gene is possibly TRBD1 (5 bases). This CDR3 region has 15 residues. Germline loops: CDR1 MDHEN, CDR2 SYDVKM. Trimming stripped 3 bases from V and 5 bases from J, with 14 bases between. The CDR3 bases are TGTGCCAGCAGTTTCGCGACAGCCAACTATCAGCCCCAGCATTTT. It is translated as CASSFATANYQPQHF.

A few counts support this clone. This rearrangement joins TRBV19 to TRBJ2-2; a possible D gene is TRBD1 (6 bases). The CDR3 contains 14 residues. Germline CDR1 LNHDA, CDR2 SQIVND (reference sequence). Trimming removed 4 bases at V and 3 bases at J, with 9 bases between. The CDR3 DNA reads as TGTGCCAGTAGTAGTACAGGGTACACCGGGGAGCTGTTTTTT. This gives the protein CASSSTGYTGELFF.

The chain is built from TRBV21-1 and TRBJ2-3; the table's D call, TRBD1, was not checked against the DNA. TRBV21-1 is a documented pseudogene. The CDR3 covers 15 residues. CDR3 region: CASSSLGRRTDTQYF. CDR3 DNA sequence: TGTGCCAGCAGCAGCTTAGGCAGGCGCACAGATACGCAGTATTTT.

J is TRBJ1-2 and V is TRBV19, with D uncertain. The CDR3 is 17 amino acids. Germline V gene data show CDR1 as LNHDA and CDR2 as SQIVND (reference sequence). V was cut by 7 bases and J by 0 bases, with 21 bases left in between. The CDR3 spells CASIPQTRGGANYGYTF. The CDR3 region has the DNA TGTGCCAGTATACCCCAGACCCGAGGCGGAGCTAACTATGGCTACACCTTC.

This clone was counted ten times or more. The CDR3 here is CSVADNYEQYF. In nucleotides, the CDR3 is TGCAGCGTTGCTGACAACTACGAGCAGTACTTC. This sequence joins TRBV29-1 and TRBJ2-7; D gene ambiguous. Germline loops: CDR1 SQVTM, CDR2 ANQGSEA. Trimming left V 4 bases short and J 3 bases short, with 7 bases between. The CDR3 runs to 11 residues.

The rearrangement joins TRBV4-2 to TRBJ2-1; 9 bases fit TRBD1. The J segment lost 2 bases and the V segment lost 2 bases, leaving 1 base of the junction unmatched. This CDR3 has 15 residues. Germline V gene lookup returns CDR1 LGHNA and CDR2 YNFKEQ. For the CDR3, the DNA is TGTGCCAGCAGCCAAAACAGGGGGCCCTACAATGAGCAGTTCTTC. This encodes CASSQNRGPYNEQFF.

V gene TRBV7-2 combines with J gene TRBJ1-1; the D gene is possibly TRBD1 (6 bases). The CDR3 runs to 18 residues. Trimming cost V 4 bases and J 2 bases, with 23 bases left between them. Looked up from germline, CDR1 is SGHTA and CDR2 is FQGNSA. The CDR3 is CASSSNAPRTTGNTEAFF. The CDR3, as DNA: TGTGCCAGCAGCTCCAACGCCCCGAGAACGACAGGTAACACTGAAGCTTTCTTT.

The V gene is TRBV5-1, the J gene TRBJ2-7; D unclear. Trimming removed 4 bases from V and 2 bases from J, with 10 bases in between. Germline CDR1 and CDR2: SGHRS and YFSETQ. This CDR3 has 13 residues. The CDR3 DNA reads TGCGCCAGCAGCCCACGTGCGGCCTACGAGCAGTACTTC. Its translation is CASSPRAAYEQYF.

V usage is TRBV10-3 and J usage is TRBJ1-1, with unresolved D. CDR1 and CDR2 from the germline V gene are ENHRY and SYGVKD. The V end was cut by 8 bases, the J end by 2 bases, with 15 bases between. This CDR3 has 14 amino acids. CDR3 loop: CAIGPGGVNTEAFF. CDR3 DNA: TGTGCCATCGGGCCCGGCGGGGTAAACACTGAAGCTTTCTTT.

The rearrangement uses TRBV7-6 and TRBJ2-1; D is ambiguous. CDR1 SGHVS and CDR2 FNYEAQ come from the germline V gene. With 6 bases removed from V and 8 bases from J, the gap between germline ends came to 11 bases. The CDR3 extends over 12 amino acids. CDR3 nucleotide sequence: TGTGCCAGCAGGCGAGGTACCGATGAGCAGTTCTTC. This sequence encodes CASRRGTDEQFF.

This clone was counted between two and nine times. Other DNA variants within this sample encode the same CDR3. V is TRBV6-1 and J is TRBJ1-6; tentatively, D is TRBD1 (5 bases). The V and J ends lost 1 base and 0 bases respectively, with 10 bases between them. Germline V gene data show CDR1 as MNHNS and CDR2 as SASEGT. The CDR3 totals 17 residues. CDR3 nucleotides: TGTGCCAGCAGTGAAGTGGGGGGAAGCTCCTATAATTCACCCCTCCACTTT. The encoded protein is CASSEVGGSSYNSPLHF.

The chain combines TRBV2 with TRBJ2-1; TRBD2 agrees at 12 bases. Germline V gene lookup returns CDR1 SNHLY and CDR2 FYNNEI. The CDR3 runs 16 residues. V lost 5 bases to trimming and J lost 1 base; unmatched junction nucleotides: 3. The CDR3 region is CASSWTSGESYNEQFF. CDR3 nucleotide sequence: TGTGCCAGCAGTTGGACTAGCGGGGAATCCTACAATGAGCAGTTCTTC.

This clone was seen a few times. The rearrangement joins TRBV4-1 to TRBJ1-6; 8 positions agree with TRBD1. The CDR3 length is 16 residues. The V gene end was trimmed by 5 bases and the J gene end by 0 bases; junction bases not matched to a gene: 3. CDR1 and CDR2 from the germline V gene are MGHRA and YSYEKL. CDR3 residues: CASSSDRGSYNSPLHF. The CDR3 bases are TGCGCCAGCAGCTCCGACAGGGGCTCCTATAATTCACCCCTCCACTTT.

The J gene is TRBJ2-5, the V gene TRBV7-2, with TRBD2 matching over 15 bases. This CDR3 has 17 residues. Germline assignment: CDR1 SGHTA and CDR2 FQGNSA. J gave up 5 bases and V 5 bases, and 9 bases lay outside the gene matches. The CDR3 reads CASSIGLAGGPGETQYF. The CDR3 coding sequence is TGTGCCAGCAGCATCGGACTAGCGGGGGGGCCGGGGGAGACCCAGTACTTC.

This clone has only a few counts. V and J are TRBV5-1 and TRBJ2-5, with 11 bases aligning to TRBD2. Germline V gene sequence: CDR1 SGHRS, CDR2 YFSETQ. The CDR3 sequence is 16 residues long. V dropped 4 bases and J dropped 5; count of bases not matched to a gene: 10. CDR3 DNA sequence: TGCGCCAGCAGCCCGTCAATACTAGCGGGGGTGGAGACCCAGTACTTC. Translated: CASSPSILAGVETQYF.